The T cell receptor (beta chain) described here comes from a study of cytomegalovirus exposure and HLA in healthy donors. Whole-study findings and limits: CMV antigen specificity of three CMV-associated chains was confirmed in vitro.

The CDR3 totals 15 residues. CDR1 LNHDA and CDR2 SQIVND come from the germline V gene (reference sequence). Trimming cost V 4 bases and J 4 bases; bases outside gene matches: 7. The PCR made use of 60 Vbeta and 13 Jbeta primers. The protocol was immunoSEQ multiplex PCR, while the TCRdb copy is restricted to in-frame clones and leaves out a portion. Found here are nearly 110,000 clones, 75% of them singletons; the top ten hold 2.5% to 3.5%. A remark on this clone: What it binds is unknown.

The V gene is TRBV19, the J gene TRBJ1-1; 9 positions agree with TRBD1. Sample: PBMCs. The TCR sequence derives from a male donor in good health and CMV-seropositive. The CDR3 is CASSSGTGRATEAFF. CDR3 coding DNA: TGTGCCAGTAGTAGCGGGACAGGGAGGGCCACTGAAGCTTTCTTT.